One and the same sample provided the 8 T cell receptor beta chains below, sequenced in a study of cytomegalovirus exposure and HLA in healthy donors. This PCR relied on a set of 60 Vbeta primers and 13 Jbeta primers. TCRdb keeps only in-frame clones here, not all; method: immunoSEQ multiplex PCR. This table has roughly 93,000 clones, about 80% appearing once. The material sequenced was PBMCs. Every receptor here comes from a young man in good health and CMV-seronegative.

The CDR3, as DNA: TGTGCCAGCAGTGACCCGGGAGTCTCCTACAATGAGCAGTTCTTC. This gives the protein CASSDPGVSYNEQFF. The gene calls are TRBV6-4 and TRBJ2-1, with D perhaps matching TRBD2 (6 bases). The CDR3 extends over 15 amino acids. V lost 2 bases and J lost 0, with 8 bases in between. From germline, CDR1 is MRHNA and CDR2 SNTAGT.

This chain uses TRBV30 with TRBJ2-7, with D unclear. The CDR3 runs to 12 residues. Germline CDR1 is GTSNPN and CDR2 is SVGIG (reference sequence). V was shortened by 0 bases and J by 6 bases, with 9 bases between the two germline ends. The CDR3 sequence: CAWSVGLPEQYF. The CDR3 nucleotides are TGTGCCTGGAGTGTCGGTCTTCCCGAGCAGTACTTC.

CDR3 region: CASRGARYEQYF. As DNA, the CDR3 is TGTGCCAGCAGGGGGGCCCGGTACGAGCAGTACTTC. The rearrangement joins TRBV2 to TRBJ2-7; tentative D call: TRBD1 (6 bases). The CDR3 runs to 12 residues. V lost 6 bases to trimming and J lost 4 bases, with 10 bases between them. The germline gives CDR1 SNHLY, CDR2 FYNNEI.

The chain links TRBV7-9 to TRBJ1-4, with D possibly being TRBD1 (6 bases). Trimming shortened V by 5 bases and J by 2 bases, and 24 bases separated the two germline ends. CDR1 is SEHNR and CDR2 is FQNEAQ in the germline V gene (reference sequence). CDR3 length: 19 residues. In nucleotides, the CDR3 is TGTGCCAGCAGCCGACCCATTACAACCACAGGGCGCACTAATGAAAAACTGTTTTTT. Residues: CASSRPITTTGRTNEKLFF.

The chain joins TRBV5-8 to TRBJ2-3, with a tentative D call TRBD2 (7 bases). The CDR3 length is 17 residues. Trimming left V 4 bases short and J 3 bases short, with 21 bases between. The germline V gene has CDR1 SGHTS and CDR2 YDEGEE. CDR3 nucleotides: TGTGCCAGCAGCCCATCGTGGGTGGGAGGGGGGACAGATACGCAGTATTTT. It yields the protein CASSPSWVGGGTDTQYF.

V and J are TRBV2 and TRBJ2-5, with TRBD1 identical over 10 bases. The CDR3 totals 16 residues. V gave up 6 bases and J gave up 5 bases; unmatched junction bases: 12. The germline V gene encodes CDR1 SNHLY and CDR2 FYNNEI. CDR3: CASRINPGQGWETQYF. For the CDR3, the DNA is TGTGCCAGCAGGATTAACCCGGGACAGGGGTGGGAGACCCAGTACTTC.

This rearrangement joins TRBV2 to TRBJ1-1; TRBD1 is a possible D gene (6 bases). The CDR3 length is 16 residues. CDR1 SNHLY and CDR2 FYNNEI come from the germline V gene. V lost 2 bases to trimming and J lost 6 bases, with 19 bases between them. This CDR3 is CASSELPAGEDAEAFF. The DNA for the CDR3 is TGTGCCAGCAGTGAACTACCTGCAGGGGAAGACGCTGAAGCTTTCTTT. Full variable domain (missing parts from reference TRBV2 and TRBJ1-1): EPEVTQTPSHQVTQMGQEVILRCVPISNHLYFYWYRQILGQKVEFLVSFYNNEISEKSEIFDDQFSVERPDGSNFTLKIRSTKLEDSAMYFCASSELPAGEDAEAFFGQGTRLTVV.

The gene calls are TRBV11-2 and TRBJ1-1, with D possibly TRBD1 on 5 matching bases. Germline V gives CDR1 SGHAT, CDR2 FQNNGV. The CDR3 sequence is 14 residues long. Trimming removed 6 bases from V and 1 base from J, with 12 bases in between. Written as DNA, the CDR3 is TGTGCCAGCAGTTGGGAGGGGCAGAACACTGAAGCTTTCTTT. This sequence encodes CASSWEGQNTEAFF. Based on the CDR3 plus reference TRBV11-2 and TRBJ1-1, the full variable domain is EAGVAQSPRYKIIEKRQSVAFWCNPISGHATLYWYQQILGQGPKLLIQFQNNGVVDDSQLPKDRFSAERLKGVDSTLKIQPAKLEDSAVYLCASSWEGQNTEAFFGQGTRLTVV.